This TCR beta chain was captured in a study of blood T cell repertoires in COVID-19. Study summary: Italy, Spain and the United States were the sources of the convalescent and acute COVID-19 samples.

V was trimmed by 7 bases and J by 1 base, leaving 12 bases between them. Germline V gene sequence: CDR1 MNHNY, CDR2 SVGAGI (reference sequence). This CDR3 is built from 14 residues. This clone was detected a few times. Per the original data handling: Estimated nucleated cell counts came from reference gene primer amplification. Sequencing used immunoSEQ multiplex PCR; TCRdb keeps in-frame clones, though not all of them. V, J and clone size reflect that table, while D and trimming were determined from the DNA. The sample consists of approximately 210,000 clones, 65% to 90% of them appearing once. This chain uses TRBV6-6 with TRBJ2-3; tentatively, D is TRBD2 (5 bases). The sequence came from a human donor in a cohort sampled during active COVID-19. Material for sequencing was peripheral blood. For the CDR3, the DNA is TGTGCCAGCAACCTACTAGAAGGCACAGATACGCAGTATTTT. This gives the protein CASNLLEGTDTQYF.